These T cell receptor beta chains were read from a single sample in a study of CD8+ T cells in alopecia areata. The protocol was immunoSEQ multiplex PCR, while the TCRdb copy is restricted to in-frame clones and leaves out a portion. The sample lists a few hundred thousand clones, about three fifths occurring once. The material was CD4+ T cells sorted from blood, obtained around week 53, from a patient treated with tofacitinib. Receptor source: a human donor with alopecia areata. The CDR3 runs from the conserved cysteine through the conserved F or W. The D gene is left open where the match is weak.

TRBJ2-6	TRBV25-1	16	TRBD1	CASSDGTGSGANVLTF	TGTGCCAGCAGTGATGGGACAGGGTCTGGGGCCAACGTCCTGACTTTC
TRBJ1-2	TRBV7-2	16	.	CASSLSTGRGNYGYTF	TGTGCCAGCAGTCTCTCGACAGGCCGGGGTAACTATGGCTACACCTTC
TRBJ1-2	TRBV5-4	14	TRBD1	CASSPTGTGRGYTF	TGTGCCAGCAGCCCGACAGGGACAGGGCGAGGCTACACCTTC
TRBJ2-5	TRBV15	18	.	CATSLGLPGSGQQETQYF	TGTGCCACCAGCCTCGGCTTACCGGGGTCAGGACAGCAAGAGACCCAGTACTTC
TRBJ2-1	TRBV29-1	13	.	CSVDVGRINEQFF	TGCAGCGTTGACGTAGGCAGGATCAATGAGCAGTTCTTC
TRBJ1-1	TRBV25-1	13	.	CASGEGGEWMAFF	TGTGCCAGCGGGGAGGGGGGAGAATGGATGGCTTTCTTT
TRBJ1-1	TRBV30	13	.	CAWSVQDNTEAFF	TGTGCCTGGAGTGTACAAGATAACACTGAAGCTTTCTTT
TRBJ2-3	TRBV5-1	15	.	CASSLAFGISDTQYF	TGCGCCAGCAGCTTGGCCTTCGGGATCTCAGATACGCAGTATTTT
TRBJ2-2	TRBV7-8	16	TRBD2	CASRRQRGGRTGELFF	TGTGCCAGCAGGCGACAGCGGGGGGGCCGCACCGGGGAGCTGTTTTTT
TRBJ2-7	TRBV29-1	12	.	CSAKTSSYEQYF	TGCAGCGCCAAGACGTCCTCCTACGAGCAGTACTTC